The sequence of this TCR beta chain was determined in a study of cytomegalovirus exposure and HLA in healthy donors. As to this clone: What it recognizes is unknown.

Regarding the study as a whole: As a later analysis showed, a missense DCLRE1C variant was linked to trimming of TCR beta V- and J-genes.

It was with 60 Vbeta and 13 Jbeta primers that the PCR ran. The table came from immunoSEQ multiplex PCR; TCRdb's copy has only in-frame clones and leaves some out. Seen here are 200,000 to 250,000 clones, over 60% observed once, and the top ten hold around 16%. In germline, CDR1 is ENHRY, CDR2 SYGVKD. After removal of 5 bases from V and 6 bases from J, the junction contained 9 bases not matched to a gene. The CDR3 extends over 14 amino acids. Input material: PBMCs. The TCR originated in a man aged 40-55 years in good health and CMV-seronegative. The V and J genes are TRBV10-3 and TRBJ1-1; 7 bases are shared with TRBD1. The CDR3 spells CAISRDRDSAEAFF. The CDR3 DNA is TGTGCCATCAGTAGAGACAGGGATAGCGCTGAAGCTTTCTTT.